This T cell receptor (beta chain) came from a study of cytomegalovirus exposure and HLA in healthy donors. General study points: Common viral pathogens seemed, in a later analysis, to connect with several of the most significant clusters. Specificity for CMV antigens was confirmed in vitro for a few of the CMV-associated chains.

Primers for the PCR totalled 60 Vbeta and 13 Jbeta. The repertoire was sequenced with immunoSEQ multiplex PCR; TCRdb's copy has only in-frame clones and lacks some. The table has fewer than 120,000 clones, 76% seen once. On this clone itself: What it binds is not known.

This CDR3 has 17 residues. V usage is TRBV21-1 and J usage is TRBJ1-4; TRBD1, the table's D call, was not compared with the DNA. TRBV21-1 is flagged as a pseudogene. The sample comprised PBMCs. The sequence was collected from a man younger than 45 in good health and CMV-seropositive. This CDR3 reads CASSNFPRDRAYEKLFF. Here the CDR3 DNA reads TGTGCCAGCAGCAACTTCCCCCGGGACAGGGCGTATGAAAAACTGTTTTTT.